This T cell receptor beta chain was documented in a study of cytomegalovirus exposure and HLA in healthy donors. Across the study: In an early release, HLA-typed donors contributed tens of millions of unique TCR sequences. Whole-study results and caveats: In an earlier analysis, about 87% or about 30%: the productive usage of most TCR beta V segments. Among TCR beta chains, those listed as cytomegalovirus-associated numbered about 160. Available immune exposure information covered CMV serostatus only.

Comment on this clone: Its matching antigen is unknown.

This PCR relied on a set of 60 Vbeta primers and 13 Jbeta primers. Sequenced by immunoSEQ multiplex PCR; TCRdb stores in-frame clones only, minus some. This specimen shows 100,000 to 150,000 clones; the ten leading clones hold roughly 2.5%. Trimming at V came to 3 bases and at J to 5 bases, leaving 1 base not matched to a gene. This CDR3 has 15 amino acids. Germline V gene data show CDR1 as ENHRY and CDR2 as SYGVKD. The sequenced sample consisted of PBMCs. The chain is built from TRBV10-3 and TRBJ2-1, with 13 nucleotides matching TRBD2. The sequence was collected from a man between 25 and 39 years old in good health and CMV-seronegative. This CDR3 is CAISDGTSGNNEQFF. CDR3 coding DNA: TGTGCCATCAGTGATGGGACTAGCGGGAACAATGAGCAGTTCTTC.